The clone carrying this T cell receptor (beta chain) was seen ten or more times. This record comes from a study of T cell repertoires in cytomegalovirus infection. Study information: CMV infection plus the matching HLA type was flagged by public TCR beta signatures.

TCRdb ran MiXCR on the reads and lists one entry per CDR3 protein. Here the sample spans around 740,000 distinct CDR3 sequences, roughly a third being singletons. Trimming removed 2 bases at V and 5 bases at J, with 9 bases between. This CDR3 is 13 amino acids long. Per germline, CDR1 SGHTA and CDR2 FQGNSA. The clonotype comes from a human donor in good health (CMV status not recorded). Some clones in this sample may be carry-over from other donors' samples. The specimen sequenced was PBMCs. J is TRBJ2-5 and V is TRBV7-2, with D unclear. CDR3 in amino acids: CASSLNQKETQYF. The DNA of the CDR3 is TGTGCCAGCAGCTTAAATCAGAAGGAGACCCAGTACTTC.